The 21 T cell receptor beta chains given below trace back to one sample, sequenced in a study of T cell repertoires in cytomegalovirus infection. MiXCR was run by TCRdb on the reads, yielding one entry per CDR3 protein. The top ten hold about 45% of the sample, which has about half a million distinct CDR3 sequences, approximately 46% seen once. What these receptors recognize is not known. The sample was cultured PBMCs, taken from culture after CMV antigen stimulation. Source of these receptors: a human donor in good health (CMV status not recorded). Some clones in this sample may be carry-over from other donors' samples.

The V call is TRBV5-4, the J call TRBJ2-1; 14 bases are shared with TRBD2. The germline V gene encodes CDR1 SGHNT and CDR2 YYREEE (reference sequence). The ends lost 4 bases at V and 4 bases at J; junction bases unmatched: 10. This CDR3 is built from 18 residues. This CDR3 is CASSPGLAGALEYNEQFF. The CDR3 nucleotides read TGTGCCAGCAGCCCGGGACTAGCGGGGGCCCTCGAATACAATGAGCAGTTCTTC.

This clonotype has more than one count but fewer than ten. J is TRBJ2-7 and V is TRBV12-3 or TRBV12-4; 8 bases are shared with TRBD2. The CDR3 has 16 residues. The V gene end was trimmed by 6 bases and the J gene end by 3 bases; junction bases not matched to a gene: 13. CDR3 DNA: TGTGCCAGCAGCCTAACCCGGGGGGGGGCCAGCTACGAGCAGTACTTC. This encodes CASSLTRGGASYEQYF.

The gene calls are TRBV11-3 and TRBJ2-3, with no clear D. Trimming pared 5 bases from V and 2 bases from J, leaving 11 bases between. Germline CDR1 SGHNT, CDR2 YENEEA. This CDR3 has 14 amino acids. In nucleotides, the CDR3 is TGTGCCAGCAGCCCGGACCTTACCACAGATACGCAGTATTTT. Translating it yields CASSPDLTTDTQYF. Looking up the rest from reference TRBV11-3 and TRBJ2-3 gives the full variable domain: EAGVVQSPRYKIIEKKQPVAFWCNPISGHNTLYWYLQNLGQGPELLIRYENEEAVDDSQLPKDRFSAERLKGVDSTLKIQPAELGDSAVYLCASSPDLTTDTQYFGPGTRLTVL.

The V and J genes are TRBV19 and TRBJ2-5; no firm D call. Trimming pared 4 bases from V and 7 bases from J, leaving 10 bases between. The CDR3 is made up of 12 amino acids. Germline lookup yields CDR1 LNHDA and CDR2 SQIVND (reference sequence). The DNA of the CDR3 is TGTGCCAGTAGTACCCTCTCGGGGACCCAGTACTTC. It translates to CASSTLSGTQYF.

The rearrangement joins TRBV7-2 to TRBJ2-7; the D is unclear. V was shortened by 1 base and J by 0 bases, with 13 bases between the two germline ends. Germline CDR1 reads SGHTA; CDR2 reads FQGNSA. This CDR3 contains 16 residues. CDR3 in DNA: TGTGCCAGCAGCTTAGACATCTGGACGGACTCCTACGAGCAGTACTTC. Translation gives CASSLDIWTDSYEQYF.

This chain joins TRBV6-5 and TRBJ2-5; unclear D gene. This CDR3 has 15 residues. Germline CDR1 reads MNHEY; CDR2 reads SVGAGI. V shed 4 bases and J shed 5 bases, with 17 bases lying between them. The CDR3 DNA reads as TGTGCCAGCAGTTTGTTCTCCGACACGCAGGAGACCCAGTACTTC. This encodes CASSLFSDTQETQYF.

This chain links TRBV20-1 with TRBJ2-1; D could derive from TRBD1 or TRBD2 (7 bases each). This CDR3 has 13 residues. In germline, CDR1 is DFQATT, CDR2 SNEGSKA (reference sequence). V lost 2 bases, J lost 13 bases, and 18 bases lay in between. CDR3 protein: CSARKGAGAEQFF. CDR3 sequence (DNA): TGCAGTGCTAGAAAGGGGGCGGGAGCGGAACAGTTCTTC.

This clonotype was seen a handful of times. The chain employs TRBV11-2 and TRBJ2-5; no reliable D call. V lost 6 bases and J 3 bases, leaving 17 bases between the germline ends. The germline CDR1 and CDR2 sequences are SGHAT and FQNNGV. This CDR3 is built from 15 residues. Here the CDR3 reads CASSFIPRSKETQYF. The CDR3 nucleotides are TGTGCCAGCAGTTTTATCCCGCGCAGTAAAGAGACCCAGTACTTC.

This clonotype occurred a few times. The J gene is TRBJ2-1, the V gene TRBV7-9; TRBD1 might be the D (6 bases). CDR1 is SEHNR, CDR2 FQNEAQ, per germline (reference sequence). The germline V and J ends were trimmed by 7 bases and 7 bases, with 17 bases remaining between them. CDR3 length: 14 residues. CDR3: CASMRTEVANEQFF. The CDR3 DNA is TGTGCCAGCATGCGGACAGAGGTTGCGAATGAGCAGTTCTTC.

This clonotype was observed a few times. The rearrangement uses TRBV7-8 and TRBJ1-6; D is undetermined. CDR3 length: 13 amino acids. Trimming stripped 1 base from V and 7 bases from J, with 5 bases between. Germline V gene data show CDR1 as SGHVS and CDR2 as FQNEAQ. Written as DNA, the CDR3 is TGTGCCAGCAGCTTAGACGGGAATTCACCCCTCCACTTT. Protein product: CASSLDGNSPLHF.

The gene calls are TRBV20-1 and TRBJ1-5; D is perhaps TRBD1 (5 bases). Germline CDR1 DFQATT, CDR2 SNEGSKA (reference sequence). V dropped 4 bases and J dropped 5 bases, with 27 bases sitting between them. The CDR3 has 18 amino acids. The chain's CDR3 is CSAIQGVVSSGIDQPQHF. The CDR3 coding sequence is TGCAGTGCTATCCAGGGAGTCGTGTCCAGCGGGATTGATCAGCCCCAGCATTTT.

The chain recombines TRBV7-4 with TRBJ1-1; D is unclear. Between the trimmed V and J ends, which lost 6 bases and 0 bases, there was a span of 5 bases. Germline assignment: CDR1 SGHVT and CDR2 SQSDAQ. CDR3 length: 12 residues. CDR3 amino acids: CASRVMNTEAFF. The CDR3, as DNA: TGTGCCAGCAGAGTCATGAACACTGAAGCTTTCTTT.

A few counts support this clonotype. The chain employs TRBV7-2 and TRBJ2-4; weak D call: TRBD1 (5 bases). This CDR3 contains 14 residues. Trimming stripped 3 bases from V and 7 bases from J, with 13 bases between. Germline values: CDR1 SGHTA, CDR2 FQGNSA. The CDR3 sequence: CASSFKDTGNIQYF. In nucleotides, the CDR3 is TGTGCCAGCAGCTTTAAGGACACCGGGAACATTCAGTACTTC.

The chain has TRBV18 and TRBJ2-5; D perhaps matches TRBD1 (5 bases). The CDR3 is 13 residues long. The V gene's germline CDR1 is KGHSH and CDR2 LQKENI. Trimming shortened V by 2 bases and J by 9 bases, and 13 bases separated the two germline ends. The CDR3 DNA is TGTGCCAGCTCACCATCCGCCCAACAGGCCCAGTACTTC. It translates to CASSPSAQQAQYF.

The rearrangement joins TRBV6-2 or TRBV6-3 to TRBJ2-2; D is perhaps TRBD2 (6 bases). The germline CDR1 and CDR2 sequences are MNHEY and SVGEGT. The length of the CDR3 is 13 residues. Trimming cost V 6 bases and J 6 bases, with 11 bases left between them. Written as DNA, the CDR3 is TGTGCCAGCAGCCGCAGGGAGGCCGGGGAGCTGTTTTTT. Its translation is CASSRREAGELFF.

The CDR3 reads CASSVGGYEKLFF. DNA for the CDR3: TGTGCCAGCAGTGTTGGCGGGTATGAAAAACTGTTTTTT. This chain connects TRBV25-1 to TRBJ1-4; D gene unclear. Germline assignment: CDR1 MGHDK and CDR2 SYGVNS. CDR3 size: 13 residues. V gave up 4 bases and J gave up 6 bases, with 9 bases separating them.

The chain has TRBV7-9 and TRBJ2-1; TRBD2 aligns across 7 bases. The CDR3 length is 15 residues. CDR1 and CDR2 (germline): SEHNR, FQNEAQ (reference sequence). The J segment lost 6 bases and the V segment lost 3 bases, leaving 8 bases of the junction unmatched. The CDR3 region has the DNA TGTGCCAGCAGCTTCCTGACTAGCATGGTCAATGAGCAGTTCTTC. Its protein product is CASSFLTSMVNEQFF.

The CDR3 loop is CASSSRLAGTFYEQYF. The CDR3 DNA reads TGTGCCAGCAGTTCCCGACTAGCGGGAACATTCTACGAGCAGTACTTC. The J gene is TRBJ2-7, the V gene TRBV27; 11 bases align to TRBD2. J was trimmed by 3 bases and V by 4 bases; bases with no gene match: 8. This CDR3 comprises 16 residues. The germline V gene has CDR1 MNHEY and CDR2 SMNVEV (reference sequence).

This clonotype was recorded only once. The CDR3 DNA reads TGTGCCAGCAGCCCCCGAGAGGGAGGGGTGTTCTACGAGCAGTACTTC. Amino acids: CASSPREGGVFYEQYF. The chain links TRBV7-9 to TRBJ2-7; 7 bases agree with TRBD2. V dropped 5 bases and J dropped 3; count of bases not matched to a gene: 13. This CDR3 has 16 amino acids. Germline V lookup: CDR1 SEHNR, CDR2 FQNEAQ (reference sequence).

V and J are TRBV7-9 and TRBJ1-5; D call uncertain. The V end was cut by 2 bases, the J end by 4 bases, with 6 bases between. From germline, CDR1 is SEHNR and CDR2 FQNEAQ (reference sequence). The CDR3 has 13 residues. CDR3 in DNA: TGTGCCAGCAGCTTATCAGATAATCAGCCCCAGCATTTT. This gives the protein CASSLSDNQPQHF.

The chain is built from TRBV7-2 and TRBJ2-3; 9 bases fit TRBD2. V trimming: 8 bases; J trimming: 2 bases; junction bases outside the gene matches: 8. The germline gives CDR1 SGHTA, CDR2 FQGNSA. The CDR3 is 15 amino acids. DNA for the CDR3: TGTGCCAGCGGGACCGGGACTAGCCACACAGATACGCAGTATTTT. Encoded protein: CASGTGTSHTDTQYF.